The present entry profiles one T cell receptor beta chain with its context. Its antigen target is currently unknown. Per-base quality was not reported, and no clone a single base away is much larger than it. Using the deep immunoSEQ assay, multiplex PCR amplified TCR CDR3 regions from genomic DNA. Extracted genomic DNA from each cell subset was spread evenly across all wells of several immunoSEQ 96-well plates, with each plate serving as a replicate. For sorted subsets, roughly 200 ng of genomic DNA, equivalent to around 29,000 T cell genomes, went into each replicate PCR. The purified libraries were quantified using a Qubit 3.0 fluorometer, sized with a Bioanalyzer 2100, and then quantified again using the KAPA Library Quantification kit. A separate single-read 150-cycle Illumina NextSeq 550 flow cell was used to sequence each immunoSEQ 96-well plate. Per the authors' processing: Because only junctional sequences without quality scores were contained in the immunoSEQ output, filtering matching that applied to full-length reads could not be performed. Sequences were annotated with PyIR, a Python wrapper for IgBLAST v1.9, and V/J genes and CDR3 were assigned using IMGT germline references. Any read was removed if the V/J assignment was weak (E-value above 1e-6), the CDR3 was missing, or the read contained stop codons, out-of-frame junctions, or ambiguous translated residues. V3J clonotypes were defined as sequences sharing an identical inferred V gene, J gene, and CDR3 amino acid sequence. To compute the percentage overlap between repertoires, the number of shared unique clonotypes was divided by the size of the smaller repertoire. Repertoire richness was assessed with RTK rarefaction, the Chao1 estimator, and Recon v2.1 estimates of unobserved clonotypes. Generation probabilities for all TCRbeta clonotypes obtained by the gDNA method from four donors were computed using OLGA. TCRdb provides this immuneACCESS table in a form limited to in-frame rearrangements. Some clones are lacking; in checked studies, under half of them reflect an unresolved V gene, and why the rest are absent is not known. V and J calls plus clone size are reproduced from that table; the DNA served to infer D and trimming. For this sample the table gives more than 2 million clones, of which roughly 95% were detected only once. The top ten constitute 1.5% to 2% of the sample.

These data originate in a study of shared clonotypes between healthy human individuals (dated by TCRdb to 2019 to 2021). Turning to the overall study: A few men and two women, aged 18 to 49 years, made up the cohort. For each donor, three plates each were used for CD4 naive and CD4 memory, two plates were used for CD8 naive, and one plate was used for CD8 memory. To estimate repertoire size and how much clonotypes are shared between individuals, the study performed deep sequencing of blood TCR repertoires from roughly five healthy adults. Different laboratories and diverse techniques were used to prepare libraries and sequence TCR repertoires, to increase sequencing depth and limit assay-specific biases. Leukapheresis yielded between about 0.85 and 9 billion PBMCs per donor. What the study reported, not specific to this receptor: Sampling was limited to blood, and TCR repertoires in tissue likely differ from TCR repertoires in blood. Compared with non-shared clonotypes, the clonotypes found in all four sorted-subset donors had higher generation probabilities. Across four donors, about 5% of naive CD4, around 3.3% of naive CD8, around 2.5% of memory CD4, and under 0.45% of memory CD8 clonotypes were shared. Incomplete sequencing was indicated by rarefaction of sorted-subset datasets, despite the large sequencing depth. Because the study included only a small number of donors, the genetic and exposure-history diversity represented was limited. Larger estimated clonotype richness was generally found for naive subsets than for memory subsets. Pairwise subsampling indicated that sequencing depth was expected to affect the degree of clonotype sharing among donors.

As encoded in the germline V gene, CDR1 is SQVTM while CDR2 is ANQGSEA. The CDR3 measures 14 amino acids from cysteine to phenylalanine. Only the CDR3 part of the read is kept: 42 bases, read in frame from the first base. V is cut by 1 base and J by 0 bases, and the space between the germline ends is 10 bases. CD8 naive samples were obtained by positive selection for CCR7 among CD45RO-negative cells, yielding a CD45RA+CCR7+ population from which TemRA cells were excluded. The donors were healthy, HIV-negative adults who had no recently reported acute infections or vaccinations. Every donor was a Caucasian adult living in Nashville, Tennessee, USA. Blood was collected by leukapheresis, and PBMCs were isolated by Ficoll-Histopaque density gradient centrifugation and then cryopreserved in liquid nitrogen vapor phase. Analytical flow cytometry was used to check the purity and quantity of each magnetically sorted T cell population. Each sorted fraction had its genomic DNA isolated and then quantified by UV absorbance on a Nanodrop 2000c.

The chain is made from TRBV29-1 and TRBJ2-7; the D gene is perhaps TRBD2, on 6 matching bases. The sequence derives from a man aged 18 to 29 in good health. Some clones in this sample may be carry-over from other donors' samples. The sequencing sample was made of naive CD8+ T cells from PBMCs. This specimen's cell subset or site label, interpreted: CD45RA+CCR7+. The encoded CDR3 is CSVEGDGSSYEQYF. The sequenced DNA is TGCAGCGTTGAAGGGGACGGGAGCTCCTACGAGCAGTACTTC.